The source of this TCR beta chain is a study of beta chain features in type 1 diabetes. Points from the study as a whole: Comparison showed that naive, central memory and Treg TCRB repertoires appeared more similar among patients than among healthy donors. Over-representation of high TCR-expressing cells was a possible consequence of cDNA sequencing. Shorter TCRB CDR3s, moderately but significantly so, were found in Type 1 diabetes patients in all four CD4+ subsets.

Of the isolated RNA, all was reverse transcribed, and so the sequenced material was expressed TCRB transcripts. Only in-frame clones appear in the TCRdb table, and some are missing; sequencing was by immunoSEQ multiplex PCR. The sample has about 150,000 clones, 8.5% to 14% seen once. Germline assignment: CDR1 SQVTM and CDR2 ANQGSEA. Trimming took 7 bases from V and 4 from J; bases not matched to a gene: 5. The length of the CDR3 is 12 residues. This clone has a handful of counts. Its cognate antigen is unknown. V and J are TRBV29-1 and TRBJ1-2; 8 bases agree with TRBD1. The origin of this receptor is a man aged 18 to 30 in good health. The sample comprised central memory CD4+ T cells from blood. CDR3 sequence: CSAGTGAYGYTF. The CDR3 bases are TGCAGCGCCGGGACAGGAGCCTATGGCTACACCTTC.